The 2 T cell receptor beta chains below all came from one sample that was sequenced in a study of CD8 T cells in ankylosing spondylitis. TCRdb analysed the 5' RACE reads with MiXCR anew, one entry per CDR3 protein. Among 150,000 to 200,000 distinct CDR3 sequences listed, about 18% were seen once. Sample: blood, either unsorted or a sorted T cell fraction (not recorded which). The receptors originated from a male donor with ankylosing spondylitis or in good health (not recorded which).

The V and J genes are TRBV11-2 and TRBJ2-3; no clear D gene. Germline V CDR1 and CDR2: SGHAT, FQNNGV. This CDR3 contains 17 residues. V was cut by 3 bases and J by 1 base, with 17 bases left in between. CDR3: CASSFTTARAGTDTQYF. CDR3 nucleotides: TGTGCCAGCAGCTTTACGACTGCCCGGGCTGGCACAGATACGCAGTATTTT.

This chain links TRBV4-2 with TRBJ2-2; 8 bases are shared with TRBD2. The CDR3 has 17 amino acids. J gave up 5 bases and V 0 bases, and 8 bases lay outside the gene matches. The germline CDR1 and CDR2 sequences are LGHNA and YNFKEQ. This CDR3 reads CASSQDSSGSRTGELFF. The DNA for the CDR3 is TGTGCCAGCAGCCAAGATAGCAGCGGGAGCCGGACCGGGGAGCTGTTTTTT.